Listed below are T cell receptor beta chains from one sample, sequenced in a study of T-cell reconstitution after alpha-beta-depleted transplantation in children. TCRdb reanalysed the PCR reads using MiXCR and keeps one entry per CDR3 protein. The table lists hundreds of thousands of distinct CDR3 sequences, roughly 14% of them singletons. Sequenced here: PBMCs, sampled before TCRalphabeta/CD19-depleted stem cell transplant. The origin of the receptors is a girl aged 2-10 years with congenital amegakaryocytic thrombocytopenia, due to receive a stem cell transplant. Both conserved end residues are part of each CDR3. The D gene is left open where the match is weak. Part of the rows lack a size; the others show once, few, many or a class for expanded clones.

D	J	V	size	DNA	CDR3
-	TRBJ2-7	TRBV20-1	-	TGCAGTGCTATGATTCAGTTCCAGGGTGGACCCGAGCAGTACTTC	CSAMIQFQGGPEQYF
TRBD2	TRBJ2-1	TRBV20-1	many	TGCAGTGCCCAGACTAGCGGCTACAATGAGCAGTTCTTC	CSAQTSGYNEQFF
-	TRBJ2-3	TRBV20-1	many	TGCAGTGCTCCCAAGGCAGGCGGTGGGGATACGCAGTATTTT	CSAPKAGGGDTQYF
-	TRBJ2-7	TRBV14	many	TGTGCCAGCAGCCAAGCCTTGAAGACAGGACGACTCTACGAGCAGTACTTC	CASSQALKTGRLYEQYF
-	TRBJ2-7	TRBV2	-	TGTGCCAGCAGTGAAGTCAGGGACTACGAGCAGTACTTC	CASSEVRDYEQYF
-	TRBJ2-5	TRBV29-1	many	TGCAGCGTTGCAGTGTTCAACGGGGAGACCCAGTACTTC	CSVAVFNGETQYF
-	TRBJ2-3	TRBV19	many	TGTGCCAGTAGTGACCTCCTTGTAGATACGCAGTATTTT	CASSDLLVDTQYF
-	TRBJ2-3	TRBV11-2	few	TGTGCCAGCAGCTTAGTCTCCGACGGCCTTGGGACAGATACGCAGTATTTT	CASSLVSDGLGTDTQYF
-	TRBJ2-1	TRBV6-5	-	TGTGCCAGCAGTTACTCCCCTAGATCGGGGGACAATGAGCAGTTCTTC	CASSYSPRSGDNEQFF
TRBD2	TRBJ2-2	TRBV10-1	-	TGCGCCAGCAGTAGTAGATCCGGCGGGAGGCCTTGGGACACCGGGGAGCTGTTTTTT	CASSSRSGGRPWDTGELFF
TRBD1	TRBJ1-1	TRBV5-1	-	TGCGCCAGTAACCGGGACAGGGTCGACACTGAAGCTTTCTTT	CASNRDRVDTEAFF
-	TRBJ2-4	TRBV29-1	few	TGCAGCGTCGCGGACCCGGACGAAAACATTCAGTACTTC	CSVADPDENIQYF
-	TRBJ2-1	TRBV3-1	few	TGTGCCAGCAGCCAAAATAGGGACTTTTCCTACAATGAGCAGTTCTTC	CASSQNRDFSYNEQFF
-	TRBJ2-4	TRBV20-1	few	TGCAGTGCTAGATCCCTCCTCGGCGTTGGTTGGTTC	CSARSLLGVGWF
-	TRBJ2-7	TRBV20-1	many	TGCAGTGCTAGTCGGTCCCCGGACTACGAGCAGTACTTC	CSASRSPDYEQYF
-	TRBJ2-4	TRBV20-1	-	TGCAGTGCTAGAGGTGCACATTGGATAGCCAAAAACATTCAGTACTTC	CSARGAHWIAKNIQYF
-	TRBJ2-5	TRBV6-5	few	TGTGCCACCGCCAGACGTGGGGCGACCCAGTACTTC	CATARRGATQYF
-	TRBJ2-3	TRBV7-9	few	TGTGCCAGCAGCGAAACCCGGGCCCCGTTGGGTACGCAGTATTTT	CASSETRAPLGTQYF
TRBD2	TRBJ2-7	TRBV20-1	-	TGCAGTGCTAGACCTCCCGCTAGCGGCCGCTCCTACGAGCAGTACTTC	CSARPPASGRSYEQYF
-	TRBJ1-1	TRBV12-3/TRBV12-4	many	TGTGCCAGCAGCTCCCCCCCACCACTTGGGACTGAAGCTTTCTTT	CASSSPPPLGTEAFF
TRBD2	TRBJ2-1	TRBV12-3/TRBV12-4	few	TGTGCCAGCAGTTTTCTGGGGGGAGGGCCCTACAATGAGCAGTTCTTC	CASSFLGGGPYNEQFF
-	TRBJ2-4	TRBV5-6	many	TGTGCCAGCAGCTTGGGACTAACAAAAAACATTCAGTACTTC	CASSLGLTKNIQYF
-	TRBJ1-2	TRBV20-1	many	TGCAGTGCTGGACAATCCCTTCACTATGGCTACACCTTC	CSAGQSLHYGYTF
-	TRBJ2-2	TRBV7-3	few	TGTGCCAGCAGCCCGAATGTCAACACCGGGGAGCTGTTTTTT	CASSPNVNTGELFF
TRBD2	TRBJ2-7	TRBV5-5	-	TGTGCCAGCAGCTGGGGACTAGCGGGAATGGTGTACGAGCAGTACTTC	CASSWGLAGMVYEQYF
TRBD2	TRBJ2-1	TRBV27	few	TGTGCCAGCAGTTTCTTAGGCGGGAGGGGGAGTTACAATGAGCAGTTCTTC	CASSFLGGRGSYNEQFF
-	TRBJ1-2	TRBV12-3/TRBV12-4	-	TGTGCCAGCAGACCCGGGGGGGGAGACTATGGCTACACCTTC	CASRPGGGDYGYTF
-	TRBJ1-1	TRBV4-1	-	TGCGCCAGCAGCCAAGACCCGGACGGAATCACTGAAGCTTTCTTT	CASSQDPDGITEAFF
-	TRBJ2-7	TRBV12-3/TRBV12-4	many	TGTGCCAGCAGTTTCCTAGAGGGAGACTTTGAGCAGTACTTC	CASSFLEGDFEQYF
TRBD2	TRBJ2-7	TRBV5-1	many	TGCGCCAGCAGCCTGTCTAGCGGTAATCACGAGCAGTACTTC	CASSLSSGNHEQYF
-	TRBJ2-3	TRBV25-1	many	TGTGCCAGCGCCTTGATTGCAGGCACGCAGTATTTT	CASALIAGTQYF
-	TRBJ2-3	TRBV25-1	many	TGTGCCAGCAGCACGGGAGTTGGAACAGATACGCAGTATTTT	CASSTGVGTDTQYF
-	TRBJ1-5	TRBV28	-	TGTGCCAGCAGTGGGACGTGGGGCAATCAGCCCCAGCATTTT	CASSGTWGNQPQHF
-	TRBJ2-2	TRBV28	few	TGTGCCAGCAGTTTTTGGAGGGAGAGCACCGGGGAGCTGTTTTTT	CASSFWRESTGELFF
TRBD2	TRBJ2-5	TRBV7-9	-	TGTGCCAGCAGCTACGCGGGGGGGCAAGAGACCCAGTACTTC	CASSYAGGQETQYF
-	TRBJ1-1	TRBV7-2	few	TGTGCCAGCAGCCCCCGCATGGCGGGGCCGAACACTGAAGCTTTCTTT	CASSPRMAGPNTEAFF
-	TRBJ1-1	TRBV3-1	many	TGTGCCAGCAGCCAAGATGGGAAGCAAGCTTTCTTT	CASSQDGKQAFF
-	TRBJ2-7	TRBV20-1	many	TGCAGTGCTAGAGAGAGGAAGACGGGGTCCTACGAGCAGTACTTC	CSARERKTGSYEQYF
TRBD2	TRBJ2-5	TRBV5-1	-	TGCGCCAGCAGCTTGGTTGTCGCGGGAGGATGGGAGACCCAGTACTTC	CASSLVVAGGWETQYF
-	TRBJ2-7	TRBV6-5	many	TGTGCCAGCAGTTACTCGAAGTGGGGAGCCGAGCAGTACTTC	CASSYSKWGAEQYF
-	TRBJ1-5	TRBV6-2/TRBV6-3	-	TGTGCCAGCAGTTTACACGGGGGCAATCAGCCCCAGCATTTT	CASSLHGGNQPQHF
-	TRBJ1-2	TRBV3-1	-	TGTGCCAGCAGCCAAGCAGGCCCCTATGGCTACACCTTC	CASSQAGPYGYTF
TRBD2	TRBJ2-1	TRBV5-1	many	TGCGCCAGCAGCCCCTGGGGGACTAGCGGAGACAATGAGCAGTTCTTC	CASSPWGTSGDNEQFF
TRBD2	TRBJ2-1	TRBV5-1	few	TGCGCCAGCAGCTTCCAGGGTAGCGGGGTCTCCTACAATGAGCAGTTCTTC	CASSFQGSGVSYNEQFF
TRBD1	TRBJ2-7	TRBV6-1	-	TGTGCCAGCAGCCCGACAGGGTACTACGAGGAGTACTTC	CASSPTGYYEEYF
TRBD2	TRBJ2-7	TRBV5-1	many	TGCGCCAGCAGCTCCGGGACTAGCGGGAGTTACGAGCAGTACTTC	CASSSGTSGSYEQYF
TRBD2	TRBJ2-1	TRBV5-1	many	TGCGCCAGCAGCGTTTCTAGCGGGATTTACAATGAGCAGTTCTTC	CASSVSSGIYNEQFF
TRBD2	TRBJ2-3	TRBV5-1	many	TGCGCCAGCAGCTTGGCCGGGACTAGCGGCACAGATACGCAGTATTTT	CASSLAGTSGTDTQYF
-	TRBJ2-2	TRBV7-8	few	TGTGCCAGCAGCATTCAAGGGCGGCAGGTTTGGGGCGGGGAGCTGTTTTTT	CASSIQGRQVWGGELFF
-	TRBJ2-7	TRBV29-1	many	TGCAGCGTTGAAGATTCTAGGACCCCATACGAGCAGTACTTC	CSVEDSRTPYEQYF